These 21 T cell receptor beta chains originate from one sample sequenced in a study of cytomegalovirus exposure and HLA in healthy donors. The PCR ran on 60 Vbeta and 13 Jbeta primers. Here immunoSEQ multiplex PCR was the method, and the copy in TCRdb shows in-frame clones only, minus some. Of about 120,000 clones in the sample, approximately 80% were seen once. Sequencing was performed on PBMCs. Source of these receptors: a man between 18 and 35 years old in good health and CMV-seropositive.

This sequence joins TRBV5-1 and TRBJ2-5; TRBD1 might be the D (7 bases). Germline V lookup: CDR1 SGHRS, CDR2 YFSETQ. V was trimmed by 4 bases and J by 5 bases, leaving 15 bases between them. The CDR3 contains 14 residues. DNA of the CDR3: TGCGCCAGCAGCCGACCAGGGGGGCGGGAGACCCAGTACTTC. Amino acids: CASSRPGGRETQYF.

The J gene is TRBJ1-4, the V gene TRBV30; no firm D call. Germline CDR1 and CDR2: GTSNPN and SVGIG (reference sequence). V was trimmed by 2 bases and J by 2 bases, leaving 9 bases between them. CDR3 length: 14 amino acids. The CDR3 coding sequence is TGTGCCTGGAGTCCCGTACAGACTAATGAAAAACTGTTTTTT. Amino acid sequence: CAWSPVQTNEKLFF. Full variable domain (rest looked up from reference TRBV30 and TRBJ1-4): SQTIHQWPATLVQPVGSPLSLECTVEGTSNPNLYWYRQAAGRGLQLLFYSVGIGQISSEVPQNLSASRPQDRQFILSSKKLLLSDSGFYLCAWSPVQTNEKLFFGSGTQLSVL.

With regard to this clone: Mismatch with germline at one junction end may stem from a read error. The V gene is TRBV5-1, the J gene TRBJ2-1; 10 bases fit TRBD2. From germline, CDR1 is SGHRS and CDR2 YFSETQ. The CDR3 is 15 amino acids. Here the CDR3 reads CASSFKREGYDEQFF. The CDR3 DNA follows: TGCGCCAGCAGCTTCAAGCGGGAGGGCTACGATGAGCAGTTCTTC.

This chain connects TRBV19 to TRBJ2-5; 9 nucleotides agree with TRBD1. With the DNA end fitting TRBJ2-7 better, the J assignment may be wrong. This CDR3 is 15 amino acids long. CDR1 and CDR2 from the germline V gene are LNHDA and SQIVND (reference sequence). CDR3 DNA: TGTGCCAGTAGTGCCGGGACAGGGTCTCTATACGAGCAGTACTTC. Translating gives CASSAGTGSLYEQYF.

The chain links TRBV5-4 to TRBJ2-1, with TRBD2 matching 8 bases. The CDR3 has 16 residues. The trim removed 3 bases at V and 6 bases at J, leaving 11 bases unmatched. CDR1 is SGHNT, CDR2 YYREEE, per germline (reference sequence). This chain's CDR3 is CASSSGASGWINEQFF. The DNA for the CDR3 is TGTGCCAGCAGCTCGGGAGCTAGCGGGTGGATCAATGAGCAGTTCTTC. Combining the CDR3 with reference TRBV5-4 and TRBJ2-1 gives the whole variable domain ETGVTQSPTHLIKTRGQQVTLRCSSQSGHNTVSWYQQALGQGPQFIFQYYREEENGRGNFPPRFSGLQFPNYSSELNVNALELDDSALYLCASSSGASGWINEQFFGPGTRLTVL.

The V and J genes are TRBV28 and TRBJ1-5, with 9 bases matching TRBD1. The CDR3 is 15 amino acids. V lost 4 bases to trimming and J lost 7 bases; unmatched junction nucleotides: 8. Germline V lookup: CDR1 MDHEN, CDR2 SYDVKM. DNA of the CDR3: TGTGCCAGCAGTTCCACTGGACAGGGGATGCAGCCCCAGCATTTT. This sequence encodes CASSSTGQGMQPQHF.

This clone was seen only a few times. In DNA form, the CDR3 reads TGTGCCAGCAGCTTAGGGACAGGGGTTCGTAATGAGCAGTTCTTC. As protein: CASSLGTGVRNEQFF. The chain uses TRBV11-2 and TRBJ2-1; 9 nucleotides line up with TRBD1. This CDR3 has 15 amino acids. Trimming at V came to 1 base and at J to 7 bases, leaving 5 bases not matched to a gene. Germline-derived CDR1 and CDR2 are SGHAT and FQNNGV.

The V call is TRBV6-5, the J call TRBJ1-3; D uncertain. V was cut by 6 bases and J by 0 bases, with 6 bases left in between. Per germline, CDR1 MNHEY and CDR2 SVGAGI. The CDR3 loop spans 13 amino acids. The CDR3 DNA sequence: TGTGCCAGCAGGGCAGTCTCTGGAAACACCATATATTTT. Translation: CASRAVSGNTIYF.

Comment on this clone: Relative to the germline gene, one junction end is altered; a read error may explain this. The genes are TRBV5-1 and TRBJ2-4, with D possibly being TRBD1 (5 bases). Germline V gives CDR1 SGHRS, CDR2 YFSETQ. The CDR3 loop spans 15 amino acids. Written as DNA, the CDR3 is TGCGCCAGCAGCTTGGAGGGGTATGACAAAAACAGTCAGTACTTC. It specifies CASSLEGYDKNSQYF.

The genes are TRBV7-9 and TRBJ2-3; 10 bases line up with TRBD2. The germline V gene encodes CDR1 SEHNR and CDR2 FQNEAQ (reference sequence). The trim removed 4 bases at V and 1 base at J, leaving 5 bases unmatched. The CDR3 loop spans 16 amino acids. In DNA, the CDR3 is TGTGCCAGCAGCTGGGGTACTAGCGGGGGCACAGATACGCAGTATTTT. It is translated as CASSWGTSGGTDTQYF.

The gene calls are TRBV11-2 and TRBJ2-5; D is possibly TRBD2 (6 bases). Trimming stripped 5 bases from V and 0 bases from J, with 13 bases between. Germline CDR1 and CDR2: SGHAT and FQNNGV. The CDR3 contains 15 residues. This CDR3 is CASSQYRGYQETQYF. The CDR3 DNA follows: TGTGCCAGCAGCCAGTATCGGGGGTACCAAGAGACCCAGTACTTC.

CDR3 coding DNA: TGCGCCAGCAGCAAGGGACTAATTAATCCAACTAATGAAAAACTGTTTTTT. Translated: CASSKGLINPTNEKLFF. V and J are TRBV5-1 and TRBJ1-4, with a weak D call TRBD1 (5 bases). CDR1 is SGHRS, CDR2 YFSETQ, per germline. The CDR3 consists of 17 residues. V was pared by 4 bases and J by 0 bases, with 16 bases between.

This clone was detected only a few times. The gene calls are TRBV2 and TRBJ1-6; D possibly corresponds to TRBD1 (6 bases). Germline V CDR1 and CDR2: SNHLY, FYNNEI. Between the trimmed V and J ends, which lost 6 bases and 7 bases, there was a span of 10 bases. This CDR3 has 13 residues. CDR3 region: CASRGAENSPLHF. The CDR3, as DNA: TGTGCCAGCAGGGGGGCAGAAAATTCACCCCTCCACTTT.

The rearrangement uses TRBV28 and TRBJ2-4; 9 bases agree with TRBD1. V shed 3 bases, J shed 6 bases, and the junction held 9 bases outside the gene matches. The CDR3 is 16 amino acids. Germline values: CDR1 MDHEN, CDR2 SYDVKM. CDR3 in DNA: TGTGCCAGCAGTTTTTTGCTAGGACAGGGGCCAAACATTCAGTACTTC. Translated, it gives CASSFLLGQGPNIQYF.

The chain couples TRBV7-2 to TRBJ1-2; D call uncertain. This CDR3 has 15 amino acids. CDR1 SGHTA and CDR2 FQGNSA come from the germline V gene. V was cut by 0 bases and J by 6 bases, with 14 bases left in between. CDR3 sequence reads: CASSLAVQRGNGYTF. CDR3 bases: TGTGCCAGCAGCTTAGCGGTCCAACGGGGTAATGGCTACACCTTC.

This clone was detected a few times. The rearrangement uses TRBV19 and TRBJ2-7; possible D gene TRBD2, 7 bases. CDR1 is LNHDA and CDR2 is SQIVND in the germline V gene (reference sequence). This CDR3 contains 14 residues. Trimming left V 3 bases short and J 3 bases short, with 12 bases between. CDR3 loop: CASSMGGGLYEQYF. DNA of the CDR3: TGTGCCAGTAGTATGGGCGGGGGCCTCTACGAGCAGTACTTC.

Of note for this clone: Mismatch with germline at one junction end may stem from a read error. The V call is TRBV7-8, the J call TRBJ2-6; D perhaps matches TRBD1 (5 bases). The CDR3 spans 16 residues. CDR1 SGHVS and CDR2 FQNEAQ come from the germline V gene. CDR3 region: CASSLSKGDGANGLTF. The CDR3 bases are TGTGCCAGCAGCTTAAGTAAAGGGGATGGGGCCAACGGCCTGACTTTC.

The chain carries TRBV5-8 and TRBJ1-2, with 10 bases that match TRBD1. Germline trimming cut 2 bases from V and 2 bases from J; bases unmatched to any gene: 6. CDR1 and CDR2 (germline): SGHTS, YDEGEE. The CDR3 runs 16 residues. The chain's CDR3 is CASSFRQGAANYGYTF. CDR3 bases: TGTGCCAGCAGCTTCCGACAGGGGGCGGCGAACTATGGCTACACCTTC.

This chain connects TRBV19 to TRBJ1-1, with 8 nucleotides matching TRBD1. CDR1 is LNHDA and CDR2 is SQIVND in the germline V gene (reference sequence). V lost 11 bases and J lost 0; bases outside the gene matches: 5. The CDR3 length is 13 residues. CDR3 amino acids: CAARTGLNTEAFF. The CDR3 nucleotides are TGTGCCGCCCGGACAGGGCTGAACACTGAAGCTTTCTTT.

The chain employs TRBV5-1 and TRBJ1-1; D gene unclear. The V and J ends lost 1 base and 2 bases respectively, with 9 bases between them. Germline CDR1 and CDR2: SGHRS and YFSETQ. The CDR3 is made up of 14 amino acids. CDR3 residues: CASSLSPSNTEAFF. The DNA for the CDR3 is TGCGCCAGCAGCTTGAGCCCATCCAACACTGAAGCTTTCTTT. Full variable domain (rest looked up from reference TRBV5-1 and TRBJ1-1): KAGVTQTPRYLIKTRGQQVTLSCSPISGHRSVSWYQQTPGQGLQFLFEYFSETQRNKGNFPGRFSGRQFSNSRSEMNVSTLELGDSALYLCASSLSPSNTEAFFGQGTRLTVV.

The V and J genes are TRBV7-9 and TRBJ2-5, with 11 nucleotides matching TRBD2. Germline V gene sequence: CDR1 SEHNR, CDR2 FQNEAQ (reference sequence). With V trimmed by 1 base and J by 4 bases, 8 bases remained unmatched. This CDR3 is built from 17 residues. The CDR3 DNA follows: TGTGCCAGCAGCTTAGATCGGATAGCGGGGGGGGTAGAGACCCAGTACTTC. It encodes CASSLDRIAGGVETQYF.